Listed here are 3 T cell receptor beta chains from one sample, sequenced in a study of blood T cell repertoires in COVID-19. The protocol was immunoSEQ multiplex PCR, while the TCRdb copy is restricted to in-frame clones and leaves out a portion. This repertoire shows 140,000 to 150,000 clones, around 91% found once; its top ten account for about an eighth. Sequenced material: peripheral blood. Receptor source: a young man with COVID-19, enrolled during active disease.

This clone occurred once. The rearrangement links TRBV19 to TRBJ1-3; unclear D gene. CDR1 is LNHDA and CDR2 is SQIVND in the germline V gene (reference sequence). V was pared by 0 bases and J by 2 bases, with 8 bases between. CDR3 length: 15 residues. The CDR3 spells CASSIDLRTGNTIYF. The CDR3 region has the DNA TGTGCCAGTAGTATAGATCTGAGAACTGGAAACACCATATATTTT.

This sequence joins TRBV7-9 and TRBJ2-1, with TRBD1 matching over 8 bases. Per germline, CDR1 SEHNR and CDR2 FQNEAQ (reference sequence). With V trimmed by 5 bases and J by 3 bases, 6 bases remained unmatched. The CDR3 extends over 15 amino acids. The CDR3 bases are TGTGCCAGCAGCCCCCCCGGACAGGGCTACAATGAGCAGTTCTTC. Amino acids: CASSPPGQGYNEQFF.

This chain uses TRBV18 with TRBJ2-1, with no clear D. This CDR3 spans 16 amino acids. Deletions cut 6 bases from V and 0 bases from J, with 15 bases between. Per germline, CDR1 KGHSH and CDR2 LQKENI. CDR3 in amino acids: CASSLSVSSSYNEQFF. Here the CDR3 DNA reads TGTGCCAGCTCCCTCAGCGTGTCAAGCTCCTACAATGAGCAGTTCTTC.